The text below deals with one TCR beta chain. Germline CDR1 and CDR2: SGDLS and YYNGEE. V shed 0 bases and J shed 5 bases, with 14 bases lying between them. This CDR3 has 15 amino acids. This entry belongs to a study of blood T cell repertoires in COVID-19. Measured with immunoSEQ multiplex PCR; TCRdb has only the in-frame clones, and not every one. The sample carries some 42,000 clones, 80% to 90% recorded once. This receptor was taken from a man under 40 with active or convalescent COVID-19. Sequenced sample: peripheral blood. V is TRBV9 and J is TRBJ1-2, with D possibly matching TRBD1 (5 bases). The DNA for the CDR3 is TGTGCCAGCAGCGTAGGGGGGAGGACGGCATATGGCTACACCTTC. Residues: CASSVGGRTAYGYTF.